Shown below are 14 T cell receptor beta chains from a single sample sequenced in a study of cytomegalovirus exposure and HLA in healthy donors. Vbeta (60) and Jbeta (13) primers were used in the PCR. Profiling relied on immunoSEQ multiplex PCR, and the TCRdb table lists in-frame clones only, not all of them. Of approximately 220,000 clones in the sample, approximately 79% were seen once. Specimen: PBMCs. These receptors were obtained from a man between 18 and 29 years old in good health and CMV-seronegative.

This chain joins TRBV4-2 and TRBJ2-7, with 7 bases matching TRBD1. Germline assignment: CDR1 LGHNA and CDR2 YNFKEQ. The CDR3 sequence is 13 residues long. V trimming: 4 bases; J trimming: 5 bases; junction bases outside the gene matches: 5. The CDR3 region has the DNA TGTGCCAGCAGCCTGACAGGGACCCACGAGCAGTACTTC. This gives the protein CASSLTGTHEQYF.

Here the CDR3 reads CSVATGTKDTQYF. CDR3 nucleotides: TGCAGCGTTGCAACAGGGACCAAAGATACGCAGTATTTT. The V and J genes are TRBV29-1 and TRBJ2-3; a weak D match, TRBD1 (6 bases). Germline CDR1 reads SQVTM; CDR2 reads ANQGSEA. The CDR3 is 13 residues long. The V end was cut by 4 bases, the J end by 5 bases, with 13 bases between.

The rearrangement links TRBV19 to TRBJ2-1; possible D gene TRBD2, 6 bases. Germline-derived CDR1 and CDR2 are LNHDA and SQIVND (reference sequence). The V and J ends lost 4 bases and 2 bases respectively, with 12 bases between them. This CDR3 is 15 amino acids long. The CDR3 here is CASSTPEGPYNEQFF. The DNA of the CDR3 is TGTGCCAGTAGTACCCCGGAGGGCCCCTACAATGAGCAGTTCTTC.

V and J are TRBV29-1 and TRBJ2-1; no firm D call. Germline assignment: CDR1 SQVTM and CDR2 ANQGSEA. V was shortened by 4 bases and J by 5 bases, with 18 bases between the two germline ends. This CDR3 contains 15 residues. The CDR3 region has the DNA TGCAGCGTTGTTCGAATAGTAGGCGGCAACAATGAGCAGTTCTTC. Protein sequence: CSVVRIVGGNNEQFF.

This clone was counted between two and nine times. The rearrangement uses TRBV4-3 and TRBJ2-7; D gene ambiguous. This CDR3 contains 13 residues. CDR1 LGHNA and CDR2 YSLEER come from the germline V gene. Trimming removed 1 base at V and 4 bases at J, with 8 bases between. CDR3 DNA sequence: TGCGCCAGCAGCCAAGGAGTCAAGTACGAGCAGTACTTC. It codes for CASSQGVKYEQYF.

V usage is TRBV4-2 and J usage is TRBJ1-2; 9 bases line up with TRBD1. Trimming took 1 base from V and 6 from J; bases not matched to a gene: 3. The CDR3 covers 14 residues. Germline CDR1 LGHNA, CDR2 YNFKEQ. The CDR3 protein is CASSQAGTGNGYTF. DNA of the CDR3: TGTGCCAGCAGCCAAGCCGGGACAGGGAATGGCTACACCTTC.

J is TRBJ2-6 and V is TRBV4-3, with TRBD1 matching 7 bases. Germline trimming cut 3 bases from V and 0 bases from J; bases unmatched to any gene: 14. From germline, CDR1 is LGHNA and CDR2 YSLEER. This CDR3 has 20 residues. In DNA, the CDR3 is TGCGCCAGCAGCCAGGGGGCAGGGGGTGGGATCCGCTCTGGGGCCAACGTCCTGACTTTC. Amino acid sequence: CASSQGAGGGIRSGANVLTF.

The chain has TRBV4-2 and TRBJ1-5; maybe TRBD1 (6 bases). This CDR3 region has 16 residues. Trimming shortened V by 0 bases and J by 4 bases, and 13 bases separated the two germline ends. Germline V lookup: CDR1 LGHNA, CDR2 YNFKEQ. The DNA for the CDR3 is TGTGCCAGCAGCCAAGAGATGCGGGGGGCGAATCAGCCCCAGCATTTT. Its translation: CASSQEMRGANQPQHF.

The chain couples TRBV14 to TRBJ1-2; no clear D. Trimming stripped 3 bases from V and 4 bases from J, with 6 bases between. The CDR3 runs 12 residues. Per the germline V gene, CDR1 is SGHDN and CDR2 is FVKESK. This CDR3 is CASSQESYGYTF. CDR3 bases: TGTGCCAGCAGCCAGGAGAGCTATGGCTACACCTTC.

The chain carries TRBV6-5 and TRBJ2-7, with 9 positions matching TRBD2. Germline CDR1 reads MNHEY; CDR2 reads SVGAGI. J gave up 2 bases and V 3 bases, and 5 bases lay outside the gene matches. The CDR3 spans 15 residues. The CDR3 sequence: CASSYGGGGAYEQYF. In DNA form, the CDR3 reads TGTGCCAGCAGTTATGGCGGCGGGGGGGCCTACGAGCAGTACTTC.

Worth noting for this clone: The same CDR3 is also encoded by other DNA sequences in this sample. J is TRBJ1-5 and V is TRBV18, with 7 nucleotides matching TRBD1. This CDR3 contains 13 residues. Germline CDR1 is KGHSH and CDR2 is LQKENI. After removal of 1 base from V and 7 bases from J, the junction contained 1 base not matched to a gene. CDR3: CASSPQGAQPQHF. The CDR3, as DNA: TGTGCCAGCTCACCACAGGGGGCCCAGCCCCAGCATTTT.

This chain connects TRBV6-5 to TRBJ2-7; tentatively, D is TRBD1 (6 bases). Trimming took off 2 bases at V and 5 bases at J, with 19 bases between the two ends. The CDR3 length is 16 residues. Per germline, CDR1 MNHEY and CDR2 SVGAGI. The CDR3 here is CASSYGQTPGANEQYF. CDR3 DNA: TGTGCCAGCAGTTACGGGCAAACCCCAGGGGCCAACGAGCAGTACTTC.

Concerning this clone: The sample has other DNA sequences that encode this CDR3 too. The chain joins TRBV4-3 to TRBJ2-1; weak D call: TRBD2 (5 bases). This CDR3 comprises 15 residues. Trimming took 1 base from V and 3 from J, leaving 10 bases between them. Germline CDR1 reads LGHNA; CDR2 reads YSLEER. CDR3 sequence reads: CASSQVTSLYNEQFF. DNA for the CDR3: TGCGCCAGCAGCCAAGTAACTAGTCTCTACAATGAGCAGTTCTTC.

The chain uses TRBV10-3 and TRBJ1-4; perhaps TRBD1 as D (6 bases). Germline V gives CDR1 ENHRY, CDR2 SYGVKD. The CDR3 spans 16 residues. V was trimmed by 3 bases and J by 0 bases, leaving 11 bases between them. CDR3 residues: CAISDLQGATNEKLFF. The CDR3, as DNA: TGTGCCATCAGTGACCTACAGGGTGCAACTAATGAAAAACTGTTTTTT.